This T cell receptor beta chain emerged from a study of T-cell memory formation after mild COVID-19. Regarding the study as a whole: Cross-reactive memory appears to have joined, as suggested by some responding clones showing up in pre-infection memory.

The germline V and J ends were trimmed by 6 bases and 2 bases, with 17 bases remaining between them. The CDR3 spans 15 residues. This clonotype was seen a handful of times. Its antigen is as yet unknown. A single record per CDR3 protein comes from TCRdb applying MiXCR to the 5' RACE reads. The sample consists of roughly 500,000 distinct CDR3 sequences, 20% of them appearing once. What was sequenced was PBMCs or a T cell subset sorted from them (not recorded which). The chain carries TRBV12-3 or TRBV12-4 and TRBJ2-7, with D perhaps matching TRBD1 or TRBD2 (5 bases each). The source of this sequence is an adult woman who had mild COVID-19 (a few samples of this study predate the infection). Cell type and time point are not known. CDR3 DNA: TGTGCCAGCAGCCCACCCGACGGGGCGGCCTACGAGCAGTACTTC. Translated: CASSPPDGAAYEQYF.